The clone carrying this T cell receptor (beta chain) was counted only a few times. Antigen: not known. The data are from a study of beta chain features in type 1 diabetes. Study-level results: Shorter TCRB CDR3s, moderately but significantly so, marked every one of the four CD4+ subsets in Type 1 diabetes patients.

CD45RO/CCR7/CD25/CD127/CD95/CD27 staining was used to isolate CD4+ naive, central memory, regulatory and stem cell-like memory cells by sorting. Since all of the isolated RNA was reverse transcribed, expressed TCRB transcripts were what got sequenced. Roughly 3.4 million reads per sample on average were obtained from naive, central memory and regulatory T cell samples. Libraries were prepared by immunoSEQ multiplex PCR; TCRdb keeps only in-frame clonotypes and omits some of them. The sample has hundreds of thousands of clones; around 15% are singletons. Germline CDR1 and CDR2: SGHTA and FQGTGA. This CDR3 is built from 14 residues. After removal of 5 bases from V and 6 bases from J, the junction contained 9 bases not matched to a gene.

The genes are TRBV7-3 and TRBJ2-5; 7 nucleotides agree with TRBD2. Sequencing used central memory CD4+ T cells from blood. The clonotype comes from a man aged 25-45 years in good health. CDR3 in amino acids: CASSPHEGLQTQYF. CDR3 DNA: TGTGCCAGCAGCCCTCACGAGGGACTACAGACCCAGTACTTC.